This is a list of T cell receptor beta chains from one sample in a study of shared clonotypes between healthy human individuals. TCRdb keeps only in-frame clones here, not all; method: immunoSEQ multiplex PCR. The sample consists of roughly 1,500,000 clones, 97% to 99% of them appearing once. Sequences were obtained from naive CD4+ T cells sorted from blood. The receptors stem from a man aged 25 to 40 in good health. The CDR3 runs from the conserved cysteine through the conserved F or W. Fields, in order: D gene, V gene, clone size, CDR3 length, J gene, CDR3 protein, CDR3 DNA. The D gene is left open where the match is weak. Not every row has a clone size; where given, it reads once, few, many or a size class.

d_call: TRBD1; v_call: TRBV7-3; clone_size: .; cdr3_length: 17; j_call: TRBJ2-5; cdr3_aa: CASSLRVAPGGQETQYF; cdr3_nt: TGTGCCAGCAGCTTAAGGGTAGCGCCAGGGGGACAAGAGACCCAGTACTTC
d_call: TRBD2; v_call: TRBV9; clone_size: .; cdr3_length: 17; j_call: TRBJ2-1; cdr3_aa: CASSVVTGLALKGEQFF; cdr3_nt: TGTGCCAGCAGCGTAGTCACCGGACTAGCGTTAAAAGGGGAGCAGTTCTTC
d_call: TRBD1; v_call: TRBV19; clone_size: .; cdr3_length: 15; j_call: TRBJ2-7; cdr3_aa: CASSAAPTGAYEQYF; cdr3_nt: TGTGCCAGTAGTGCTGCCCCGACAGGGGCCTACGAGCAGTACTTC
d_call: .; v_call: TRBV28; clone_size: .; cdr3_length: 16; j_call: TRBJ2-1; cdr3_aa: CASSFGGYPDRLEQFF; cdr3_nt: TGTGCCAGCAGTTTCGGTGGCTACCCGGATCGGTTGGAGCAGTTCTTC
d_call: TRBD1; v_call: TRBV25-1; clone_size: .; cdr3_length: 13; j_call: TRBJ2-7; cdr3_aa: CASRGQTGQQQYF; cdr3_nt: TGTGCCAGCAGAGGACAAACGGGACAGCAGCAGTACTTC
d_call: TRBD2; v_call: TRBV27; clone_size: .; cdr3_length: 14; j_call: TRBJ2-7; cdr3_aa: CASSFQRERYEQYF; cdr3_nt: TGTGCCAGCAGTTTCCAGCGGGAGAGGTACGAGCAGTACTTC
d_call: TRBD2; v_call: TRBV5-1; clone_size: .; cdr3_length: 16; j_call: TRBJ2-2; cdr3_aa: CASSFSGTSDTGELFF; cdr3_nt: TGCGCCAGCAGCTTTTCTGGGACTAGCGATACCGGGGAGCTGTTTTTT
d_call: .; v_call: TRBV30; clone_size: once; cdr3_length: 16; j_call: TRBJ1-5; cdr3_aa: CAWSVQTGSQNQPQHF; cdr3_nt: TGTGCCTGGAGTGTTCAGACCGGGAGCCAAAATCAGCCCCAGCATTTT
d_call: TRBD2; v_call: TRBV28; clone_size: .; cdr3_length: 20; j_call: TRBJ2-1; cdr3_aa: CASSLPLPGLAGGFDNEQFF; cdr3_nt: TGTGCCAGCAGCCTCCCTCTCCCGGGACTAGCGGGAGGGTTTGACAATGAGCAGTTCTTC
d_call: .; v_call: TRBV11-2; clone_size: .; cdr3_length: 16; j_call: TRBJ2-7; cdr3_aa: CASSLDARVSSYEQYF; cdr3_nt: TGTGCCAGCAGCTTAGACGCTCGTGTAAGCTCCTACGAGCAGTACTTC
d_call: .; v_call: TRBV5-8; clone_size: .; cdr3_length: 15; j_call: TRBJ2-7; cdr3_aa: CASSLGYRSMGEQYF; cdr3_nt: TGTGCCAGCAGCTTGGGGTACAGGTCGATGGGCGAGCAGTACTTC
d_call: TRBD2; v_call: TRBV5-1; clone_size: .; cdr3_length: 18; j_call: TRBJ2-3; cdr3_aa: CASSWTFRTSGKKDTQYF; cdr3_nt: TGCGCCAGCAGTTGGACTTTTCGGACTAGCGGGAAGAAAGATACGCAGTATTTT
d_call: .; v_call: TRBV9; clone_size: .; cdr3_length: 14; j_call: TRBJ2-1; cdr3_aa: CASSVTGTPNEQFF; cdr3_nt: TGTGCCAGCAGCGTAACCGGGACTCCCAATGAGCAGTTCTTC
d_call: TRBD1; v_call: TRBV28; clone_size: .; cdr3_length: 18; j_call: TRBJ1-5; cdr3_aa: CASSLMFGTGGFGQPQHF; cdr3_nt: TGTGCCAGCAGTTTAATGTTCGGGACAGGGGGGTTCGGTCAGCCCCAGCATTTT
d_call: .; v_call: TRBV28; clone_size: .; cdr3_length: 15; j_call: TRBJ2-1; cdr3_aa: CASRRGNSQHNEQFF; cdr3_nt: TGTGCCAGCAGAAGAGGTAATTCTCAACACAATGAGCAGTTCTTC
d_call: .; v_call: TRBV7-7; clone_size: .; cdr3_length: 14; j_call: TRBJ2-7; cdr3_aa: CASSPSGLPYEQYF; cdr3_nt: TGTGCTAGCAGCCCCAGCGGTCTACCCTACGAGCAGTACTTC
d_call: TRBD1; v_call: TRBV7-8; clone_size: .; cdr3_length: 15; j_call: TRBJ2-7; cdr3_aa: CASSFLDRGPYEQYF; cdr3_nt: TGTGCCAGCAGCTTCCTGGACAGGGGACCCTACGAGCAGTACTTC
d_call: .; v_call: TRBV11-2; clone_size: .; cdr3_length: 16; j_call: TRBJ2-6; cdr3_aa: CASSTHPSAGANVLTF; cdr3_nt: TGTGCCAGCAGCACCCACCCTAGTGCTGGGGCCAACGTCCTGACTTTC
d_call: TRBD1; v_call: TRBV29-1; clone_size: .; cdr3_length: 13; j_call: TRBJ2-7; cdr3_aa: CSAAGTGGVEQYF; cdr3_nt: TGCAGCGCCGCAGGGACAGGGGGCGTCGAGCAGTACTTC
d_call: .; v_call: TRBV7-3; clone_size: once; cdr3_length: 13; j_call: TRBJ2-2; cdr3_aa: CASSLSRTGELFF; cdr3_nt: TGTGCCAGCAGCTTAAGTCGGACCGGGGAGCTGTTTTTT
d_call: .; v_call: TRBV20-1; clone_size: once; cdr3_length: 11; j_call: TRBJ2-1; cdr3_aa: CSATIYNEQFF; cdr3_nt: TGCAGTGCAACTATCTACAATGAGCAGTTCTTC
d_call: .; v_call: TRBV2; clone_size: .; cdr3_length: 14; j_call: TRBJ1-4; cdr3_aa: CASRVTATNEKLFF; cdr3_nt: TGTGCCAGCAGGGTCACCGCAACTAATGAAAAACTGTTTTTT
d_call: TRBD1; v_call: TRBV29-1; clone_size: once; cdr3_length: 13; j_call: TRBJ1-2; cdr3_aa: CSGWPGQGDGYTF; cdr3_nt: TGCAGCGGCTGGCCGGGACAGGGGGATGGCTACACCTTC
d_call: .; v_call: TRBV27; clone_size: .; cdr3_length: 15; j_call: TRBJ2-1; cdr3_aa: CASSFSGPAYNEQFF; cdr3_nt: TGTGCCAGCAGTTTCAGCGGGCCTGCCTACAATGAGCAGTTCTTC
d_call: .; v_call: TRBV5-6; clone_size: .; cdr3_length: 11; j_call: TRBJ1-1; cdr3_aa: CASWRMGEAFF; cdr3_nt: TGTGCCAGCTGGCGAATGGGTGAAGCTTTCTTT
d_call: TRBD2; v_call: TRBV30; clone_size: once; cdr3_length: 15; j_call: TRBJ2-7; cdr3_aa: CAWSVPHYERDSPRF; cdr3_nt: TGTGCCTGGAGCGTTCCCCACTACGAGCGGGACTCCCCGCGCTTC
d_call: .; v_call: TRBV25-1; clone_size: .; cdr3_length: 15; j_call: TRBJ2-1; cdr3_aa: CASSPPARGYNEQFF; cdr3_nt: TGTGCCAGCAGTCCACCGGCCAGGGGATACAATGAGCAGTTCTTC
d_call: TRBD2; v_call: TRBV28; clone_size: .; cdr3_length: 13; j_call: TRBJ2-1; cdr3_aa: CASRLAGGYEQFF; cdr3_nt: TGTGCCAGCCGACTAGCGGGAGGGTATGAGCAGTTCTTC
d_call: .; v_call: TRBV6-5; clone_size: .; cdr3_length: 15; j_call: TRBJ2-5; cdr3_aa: CASSVRVAKEETQYF; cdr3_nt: TGTGCCAGCAGTGTTAGGGTGGCGAAGGAAGAGACCCAGTACTTC
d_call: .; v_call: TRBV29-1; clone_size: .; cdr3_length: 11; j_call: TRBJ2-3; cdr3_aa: CSVGGPDTQYF; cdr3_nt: TGCAGCGTTGGGGGTCCAGATACGCAGTATTTT
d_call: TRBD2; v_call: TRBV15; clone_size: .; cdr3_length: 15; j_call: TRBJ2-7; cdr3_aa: CATRGYSGGTYEQYF; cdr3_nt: TGTGCCACTCGTGGATATAGCGGGGGAACCTACGAGCAGTACTTC
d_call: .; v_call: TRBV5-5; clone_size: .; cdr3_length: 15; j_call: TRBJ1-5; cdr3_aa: CASSLAGNSNQPQHF; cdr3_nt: TGTGCCAGCAGCTTGGCCGGGAACAGCAATCAGCCCCAGCATTTT
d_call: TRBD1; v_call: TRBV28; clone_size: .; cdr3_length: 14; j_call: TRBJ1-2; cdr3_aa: CAIGWDRGIIGYTF; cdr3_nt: TGTGCCATCGGTTGGGACAGGGGAATAATTGGCTACACCTTC
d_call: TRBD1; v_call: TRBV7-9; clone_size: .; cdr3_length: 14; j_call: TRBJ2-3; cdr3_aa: CASSSPLQGDTQYF; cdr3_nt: TGTGCCAGCAGTTCACCGCTACAGGGGGATACGCAGTATTTT
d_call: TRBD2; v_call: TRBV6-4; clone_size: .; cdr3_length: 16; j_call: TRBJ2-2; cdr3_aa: CASSRTSGTGTGELFF; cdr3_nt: TGTGCCAGCAGTAGGACTAGCGGGACGGGGACCGGGGAGCTGTTTTTT
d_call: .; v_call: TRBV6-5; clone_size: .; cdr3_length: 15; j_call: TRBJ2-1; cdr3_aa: CASSSGQTPYNEQFF; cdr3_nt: TGTGCCAGCAGTTCGGGCCAGACTCCCTACAATGAGCAGTTCTTC
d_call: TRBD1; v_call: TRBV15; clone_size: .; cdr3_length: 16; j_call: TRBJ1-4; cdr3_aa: CATSKPGTVGSEKLFF; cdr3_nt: TGTGCCACCAGCAAGCCCGGGACAGTCGGAAGTGAAAAACTGTTTTTT
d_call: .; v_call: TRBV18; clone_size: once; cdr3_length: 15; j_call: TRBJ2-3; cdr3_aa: CASSPWVKVTDTQYF; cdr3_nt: TGTGCCAGCTCACCGTGGGTGAAGGTGACAGATACGCAGTATTTT
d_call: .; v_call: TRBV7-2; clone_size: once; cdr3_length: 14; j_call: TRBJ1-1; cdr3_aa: CASSSDSLNTEAFF; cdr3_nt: TGTGCCAGCAGCTCGGACAGCCTGAACACTGAAGCTTTCTTT
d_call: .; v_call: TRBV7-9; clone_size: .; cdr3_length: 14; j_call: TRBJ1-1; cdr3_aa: CASIGGRGNTEAFF; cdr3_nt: TGTGCCAGCATTGGGGGACGCGGGAACACTGAAGCTTTCTTT
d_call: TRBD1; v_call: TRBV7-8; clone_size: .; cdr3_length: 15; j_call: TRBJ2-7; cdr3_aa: CASSLFRDRPYEQYF; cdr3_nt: TGTGCCAGCAGTTTATTCCGGGACAGGCCTTACGAGCAGTACTTC
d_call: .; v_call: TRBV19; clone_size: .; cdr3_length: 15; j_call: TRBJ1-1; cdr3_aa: CASSTRLGVNTEAFF; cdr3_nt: TGTGCCAGTAGTACAAGACTTGGAGTGAACACTGAAGCTTTCTTT